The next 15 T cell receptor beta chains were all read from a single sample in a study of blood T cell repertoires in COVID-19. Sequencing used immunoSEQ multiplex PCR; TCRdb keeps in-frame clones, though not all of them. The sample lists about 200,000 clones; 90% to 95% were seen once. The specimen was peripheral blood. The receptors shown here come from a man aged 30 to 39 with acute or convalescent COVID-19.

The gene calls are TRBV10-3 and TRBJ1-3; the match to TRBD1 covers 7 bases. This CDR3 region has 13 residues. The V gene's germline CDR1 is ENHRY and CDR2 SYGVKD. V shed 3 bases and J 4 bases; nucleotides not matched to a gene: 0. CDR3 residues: CAISDRGGNTIYF. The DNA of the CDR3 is TGTGCCATCAGTGACAGGGGGGGAAACACCATATATTTT.

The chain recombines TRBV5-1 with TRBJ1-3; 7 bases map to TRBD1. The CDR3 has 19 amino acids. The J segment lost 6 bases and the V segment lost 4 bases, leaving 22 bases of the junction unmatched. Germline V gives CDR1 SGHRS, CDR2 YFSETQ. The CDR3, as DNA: TGCGCCAGCAGCCGAGGGCTATTACTCGGACAGGCCCGTGAAAACACCATATATTTT. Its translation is CASSRGLLLGQARENTIYF.

This CDR3 reads CASSSPRGYTDTQYF. The CDR3 coding sequence is TGTGCCAGCAGTTCCCCGCGGGGCTACACAGATACGCAGTATTTT. This chain joins TRBV6-5 and TRBJ2-3; perhaps TRBD2 as D (6 bases). Looked up from germline, CDR1 is MNHEY and CDR2 is SVGAGI. CDR3 length: 15 amino acids. Between the trimmed V and J ends, which lost 4 bases and 2 bases, there was a span of 13 bases.

The chain's CDR3 is CASSLDSGLTPYEQYF. The DNA of the CDR3 is TGCGCCAGCAGCTTGGATTCGGGACTTACCCCCTACGAGCAGTACTTC. This rearrangement joins TRBV5-1 to TRBJ2-7, with D possibly being TRBD2 (6 bases). Trimming pared 0 bases from V and 2 bases from J, leaving 15 bases between. The CDR3 length is 16 residues. CDR1 and CDR2 (germline): SGHRS, YFSETQ.

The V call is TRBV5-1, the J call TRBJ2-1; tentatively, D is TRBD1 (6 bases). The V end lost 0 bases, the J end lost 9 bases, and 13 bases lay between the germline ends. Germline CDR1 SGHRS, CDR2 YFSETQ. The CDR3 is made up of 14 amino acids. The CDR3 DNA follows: TGCGCCAGCAGCTTGGAGGGACATCCAGGTGAGCAGTTCTTC. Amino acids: CASSLEGHPGEQFF. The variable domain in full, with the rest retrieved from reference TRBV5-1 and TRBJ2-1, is KAGVTQTPRYLIKTRGQQVTLSCSPISGHRSVSWYQQTPGQGLQFLFEYFSETQRNKGNFPGRFSGRQFSNSRSEMNVSTLELGDSALYLCASSLEGHPGEQFFGPGTRLTVL.

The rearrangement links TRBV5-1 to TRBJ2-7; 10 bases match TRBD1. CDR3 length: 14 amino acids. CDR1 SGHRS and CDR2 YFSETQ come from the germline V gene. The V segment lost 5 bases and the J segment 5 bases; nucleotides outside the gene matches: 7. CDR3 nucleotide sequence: TGCGCCAGCAGACTGCAGACAGGGGGCGACGAGCAGTACTTC. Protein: CASRLQTGGDEQYF.

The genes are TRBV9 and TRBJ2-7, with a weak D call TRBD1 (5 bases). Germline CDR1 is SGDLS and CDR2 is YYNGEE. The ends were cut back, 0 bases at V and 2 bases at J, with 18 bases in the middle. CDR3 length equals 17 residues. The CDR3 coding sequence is TGTGCCAGCAGCGTAGGGTCGAACAGGTATATTACCTACGAGCAGTACTTC. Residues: CASSVGSNRYITYEQYF.

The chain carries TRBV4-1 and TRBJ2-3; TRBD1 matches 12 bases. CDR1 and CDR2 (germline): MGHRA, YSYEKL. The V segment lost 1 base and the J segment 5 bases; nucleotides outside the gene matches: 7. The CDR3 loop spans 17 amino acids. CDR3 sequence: CASSQARDRGRVDTQYF. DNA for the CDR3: TGCGCCAGCAGCCAAGCCCGGGACAGGGGGCGCGTAGATACGCAGTATTTT.

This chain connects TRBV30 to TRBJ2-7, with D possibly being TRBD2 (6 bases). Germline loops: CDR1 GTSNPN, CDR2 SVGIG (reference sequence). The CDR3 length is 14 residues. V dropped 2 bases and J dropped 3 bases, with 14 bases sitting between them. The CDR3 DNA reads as TGTGCCTGGAGTCTAGGGACTGCTCACTACGAGCAGTACTTC. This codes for CAWSLGTAHYEQYF.

In DNA, the CDR3 is TGCGCCAGCACACTCGGGGGAGATACGCAGTATTTT. Residues: CASTLGGDTQYF. This sequence joins TRBV5-1 and TRBJ2-3; TRBD2 is a possible D gene (6 bases). This CDR3 region has 12 residues. Deletions cut 6 bases from V and 5 bases from J, with 10 bases between. From germline, CDR1 is SGHRS and CDR2 YFSETQ.

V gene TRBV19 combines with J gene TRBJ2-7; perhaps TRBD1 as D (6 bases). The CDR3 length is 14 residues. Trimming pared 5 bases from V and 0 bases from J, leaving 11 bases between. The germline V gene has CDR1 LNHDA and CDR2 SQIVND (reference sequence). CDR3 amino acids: CASSWDTFSYEQYF. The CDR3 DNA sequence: TGTGCCAGTAGTTGGGACACCTTCTCCTACGAGCAGTACTTC.

For the CDR3, the DNA is TGTGCCAGCAGGACTATTGGACAGGGGATCACAGATACGCAGTATTTT. Amino acid sequence: CASRTIGQGITDTQYF. The chain is built from TRBV27 and TRBJ2-3; 9 bases align to TRBD1. Trimming cost V 6 bases and J 2 bases; bases outside gene matches: 9. CDR1 and CDR2 from the germline V gene are MNHEY and SMNVEV (reference sequence). The CDR3 length is 16 residues.

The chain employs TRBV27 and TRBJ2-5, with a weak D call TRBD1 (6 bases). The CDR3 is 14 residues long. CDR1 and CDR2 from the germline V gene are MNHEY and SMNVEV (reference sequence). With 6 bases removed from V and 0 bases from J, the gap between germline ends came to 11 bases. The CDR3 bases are TGTGCCAGCAGGTCAGGGGCGGACCAAGAGACCCAGTACTTC. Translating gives CASRSGADQETQYF.

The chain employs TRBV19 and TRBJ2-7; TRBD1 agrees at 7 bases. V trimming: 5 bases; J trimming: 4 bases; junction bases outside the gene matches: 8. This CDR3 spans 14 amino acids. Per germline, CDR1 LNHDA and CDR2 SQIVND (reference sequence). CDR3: CASSLFQQGYEQYF. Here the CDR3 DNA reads TGTGCCAGTAGTCTTTTTCAACAGGGGTACGAGCAGTACTTC.

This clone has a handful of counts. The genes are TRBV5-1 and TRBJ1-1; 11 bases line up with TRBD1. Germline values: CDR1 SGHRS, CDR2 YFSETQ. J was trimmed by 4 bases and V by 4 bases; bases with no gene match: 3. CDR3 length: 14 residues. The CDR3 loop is CASSAGTGGTEAFF. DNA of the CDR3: TGCGCCAGCAGCGCCGGGACAGGGGGCACTGAAGCTTTCTTT.